Listed below are T cell receptor beta chains from one sample, sequenced in a study of metastatic and nonmetastatic thyroid tumors. From the PCR reads, TCRdb re-called clones with MiXCR. The repertoire has about 16,000 clones, roughly 14% of them found once; the top ten carry 15% to 20%. What was sequenced was blood. The receptor set was obtained from a female donor with papillary thyroid cancer or a benign thyroid nodule (not recorded which). Some clones in this sample may be carry-over from other donors' samples. The CDR3 runs from the conserved cysteine through the conserved F or W. Each record gives: J gene, D gene, clone size, V gene, CDR3 DNA, CDR3 protein. D genes are given only for firm matches. Some rows have no size entry. The others give once, few or many, or a class for an expanded clone.

TRBJ2-5,NA,many,TRBV5-1,TGCGCCAGCAGCTTGGGGATCAGGGGTCGGGAAGAGACCCAGTACTTC,CASSLGIRGREETQYF
TRBJ1-1,TRBD1,medium-sized,TRBV6-4,TGTGCCAGCAAGAGACAGGGGGAGAGCACTGAAGCTTTCTTT,CASKRQGESTEAFF
TRBJ2-7,NA,many,TRBV19,TGTGCCAGTAGTATCTCCACCGCAGGCCACGAGCAGTACTTC,CASSISTAGHEQYF
TRBJ2-3,NA,NA,TRBV4-2,TGTGCCAGCAGCGGGAGGGGGATGGGCTCCACAGATACGCAGTATTTT,CASSGRGMGSTDTQYF
TRBJ2-5,TRBD1,many,TRBV19,TGTGCCACTAGGGGAACAGGGGGCCCTCAAGAGACCCAGTACTTC,CATRGTGGPQETQYF
TRBJ1-1,NA,NA,TRBV27,TGTGCCAGCAGCCCCGATCCCCTCATGGACACTGAAGCTTTCTTT,CASSPDPLMDTEAFF
TRBJ2-5,NA,medium-sized,TRBV24-1,TGTGCCACCAGTGATTACAGGGGAGGGGAGACCCAGTACTTC,CATSDYRGGETQYF
TRBJ1-5,TRBD1,many,TRBV18,TGTGCCAGCTCATCCGACAGGGGGCAGCCCCAGCATTTT,CASSSDRGQPQHF
TRBJ1-2,NA,medium-sized,TRBV5-1,TGCGCCAGCAGCTTGGAGGGAGGCGGCTATGGCTACACCTTC,CASSLEGGGYGYTF
TRBJ1-2,NA,NA,TRBV5-6,TGTGCCAGCAGCAAGGAGGGTTGGAGCAACTATGGCTACACCTTC,CASSKEGWSNYGYTF
TRBJ1-2,NA,medium-sized,TRBV6-1,TGTGCCAGCAGTGACATCTATGGCTACACCTTC,CASSDIYGYTF
TRBJ1-2,NA,many,TRBV19,TGTGCCAGTATTGGCGGTGTCCAGGGCCGCGGCACGGGGCGGCCCTATGGCTACACCTTC,CASIGGVQGRGTGRPYGYTF
TRBJ2-3,NA,many,TRBV6-2/TRBV6-3,TGTGCCAGCAGTAAGTCGACCGGGGATACGCAGTATTTT,CASSKSTGDTQYF
TRBJ2-2,TRBD2,many,TRBV4-1,TGCGCCAGCAGCCAACCTAGGGCCCTAGCGGGGATCAACACCGGGGAGCTGTTTTTT,CASSQPRALAGINTGELFF
TRBJ2-5,NA,medium-sized,TRBV28,TGTGCCAGCTTCCTGGGCCAGGGGTCAGAGACCCAGTACTTC,CASFLGQGSETQYF
TRBJ1-1,NA,many,TRBV5-1,TGCGCCAGCAGCTTAACTTCAGGGGTCACTGAAGCTTTCTTT,CASSLTSGVTEAFF
TRBJ1-5,NA,many,TRBV10-2,TGCGCCAGCAGTGACTCAGGGAATCAGCCCCAGCATTTT,CASSDSGNQPQHF
TRBJ1-1,TRBD1,many,TRBV5-1,TGCGCCAGCAGCTGGACCCTGGACAGGGTTCACACTGAAGCTTTCTTT,CASSWTLDRVHTEAFF
TRBJ1-1,NA,many,TRBV7-2,TGTGCCAGCAGCTTAGGGGCAGACTGGAACACTGAAGCTTTCTTT,CASSLGADWNTEAFF
TRBJ2-2,NA,NA,TRBV7-2,TGTGCCAGCAGCTTATTACGTAACACCAGGGAGCTGTTTTTT,CASSLLRNTRELFF
TRBJ2-7,TRBD1,few,TRBV25-1,TGTGCCAGCAGTGTGGCCGCGGGACAGGGGGCTTTTTACGAGCAGTACTTC,CASSVAAGQGAFYEQYF
TRBJ1-6,NA,many,TRBV28,TGTGCCAGCAGTTTCGCCCCCCGGACCCAAAATTCACCCCTCCACTTT,CASSFAPRTQNSPLHF
TRBJ1-1,NA,many,TRBV5-1,TGCGCCAGCAGCTTAGGGCAAGCCGAAGCTTTCTTT,CASSLGQAEAFF
TRBJ2-3,NA,many,TRBV19,TGTGCCACCTCAGGGGCTCTATACACAGATACGCAGTATTTT,CATSGALYTDTQYF
TRBJ2-2,NA,many,TRBV10-1,TGCGCCAGCAGCTGGTCCCGGGACACGAACGGGGAGCTGTTTTTT,CASSWSRDTNGELFF
TRBJ1-2,NA,many,TRBV5-1,TGCGCCAGCAGCATGGACGCAGTTGGCTACACCTTC,CASSMDAVGYTF
TRBJ2-6,NA,NA,TRBV24-1,TGCGCCACCAGGAGGGGACACCAATCTGGGTCCAACGTCCTGACTTTC,CATRRGHQSGSNVLTF
TRBJ1-1,TRBD1,many,TRBV7-9,TGTGCCAGCAGCACAGGGGGGGTCATGAACACTGAAGCTTTCTTT,CASSTGGVMNTEAFF
TRBJ1-6,TRBD1,NA,TRBV25-1,TGTGCCAGCAGTGAATCGGGAAGGGGGCGGAATTCACCCCTCCACTTT,CASSESGRGRNSPLHF
TRBJ1-3,NA,medium-sized,TRBV10-1,TGCGCCAGCAGACCTGAGACCTCTGGAAACACCATATATTTT,CASRPETSGNTIYF
TRBJ1-5,NA,NA,TRBV11-2,TGTGCCAGCAGCTTAGGGGCGGGGGGACGTAACAATCAGCCCCAGCATTTT,CASSLGAGGRNNQPQHF
TRBJ1-1,NA,many,TRBV27,TGTGCCAGCAGTTCCCTCCTGGGAGCGGCTCTTCTGGCTGAAGCTTTCTTT,CASSSLLGAALLAEAFF
TRBJ1-5,NA,NA,TRBV5-5,TGTGCCAGCAGCTTTAGTAGCAATCAGCCCCAGCATTTT,CASSFSSNQPQHF